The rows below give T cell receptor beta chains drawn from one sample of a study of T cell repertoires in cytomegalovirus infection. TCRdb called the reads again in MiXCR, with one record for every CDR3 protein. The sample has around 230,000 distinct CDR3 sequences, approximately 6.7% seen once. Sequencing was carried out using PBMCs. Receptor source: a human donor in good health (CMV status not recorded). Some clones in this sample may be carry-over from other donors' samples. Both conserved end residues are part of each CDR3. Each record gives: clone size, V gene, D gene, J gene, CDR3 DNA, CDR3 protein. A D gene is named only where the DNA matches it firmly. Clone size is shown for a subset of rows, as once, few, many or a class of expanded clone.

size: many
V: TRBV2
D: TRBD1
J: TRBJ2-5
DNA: TGTGCCAGCAGTCCTTGGACAGGGCAAGAGACCCAGTACTTC
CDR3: CASSPWTGQETQYF

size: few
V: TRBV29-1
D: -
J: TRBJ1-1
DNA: TGCAGCGTTGTATTCCAGCCGAACACTGAAGCTTTCTTT
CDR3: CSVVFQPNTEAFF

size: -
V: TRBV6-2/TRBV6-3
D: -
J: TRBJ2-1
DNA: TGTGCCAGCTTTAAAACAGGGAATTCCTACAATGAGCAGTTCTTC
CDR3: CASFKTGNSYNEQFF

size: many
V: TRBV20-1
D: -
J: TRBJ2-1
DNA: TGCAGTGCTAGAGAGTGGGGCGACCCGCGTCAGCAGTTCTTC
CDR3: CSAREWGDPRQQFF

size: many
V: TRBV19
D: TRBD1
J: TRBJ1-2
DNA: TGTGCCACCCGGACAGGGGTCTATGGCTACACCTTC
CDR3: CATRTGVYGYTF

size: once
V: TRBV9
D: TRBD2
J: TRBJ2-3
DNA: TGTGCCAGCAGCGTAGCACCAGCGGGGGGAGATACGCAGTATTTT
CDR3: CASSVAPAGGDTQYF

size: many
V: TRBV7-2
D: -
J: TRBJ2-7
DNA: TGTGCCAGCAGCTTAGAATCGGGGGCCCCCCACGAGCAGTACTTC
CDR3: CASSLESGAPHEQYF

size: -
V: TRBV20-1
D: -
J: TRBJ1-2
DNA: TGCAGTGCTAGAGATCTCGCATGGAGCTTAAATGGCTACACCTTC
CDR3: CSARDLAWSLNGYTF

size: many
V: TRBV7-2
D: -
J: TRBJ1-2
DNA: TGTGCCAGCAGCTTCACGCAGGAAGTAGGTGGCTACACCTTC
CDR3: CASSFTQEVGGYTF

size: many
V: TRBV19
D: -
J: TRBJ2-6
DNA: TGTGCATGCCAGGGCAGACACTCTGGGGCCAACGTCCTGACTTTC
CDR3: CACQGRHSGANVLTF

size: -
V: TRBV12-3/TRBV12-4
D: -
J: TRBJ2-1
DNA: TGTGCCAGCAGTATAGCCGTACCCTCCTACAATGAGCAGTTCTTC
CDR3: CASSIAVPSYNEQFF

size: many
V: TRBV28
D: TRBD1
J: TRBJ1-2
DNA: TGTGCCAGCAGCCGATCCCTGGGACAGGGGCTTCATGGCTACACCTTC
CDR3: CASSRSLGQGLHGYTF

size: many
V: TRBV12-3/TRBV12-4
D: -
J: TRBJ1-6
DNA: TGTGCCAGCAGTTTCGGACAGTTTCATTCACCCCTCCACTTT
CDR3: CASSFGQFHSPLHF

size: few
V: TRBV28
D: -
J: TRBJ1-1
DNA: TGTGCCAGCAGTACCGCCGGTGGGGGGTCCACTGAAGCTTTCTTT
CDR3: CASSTAGGGSTEAFF

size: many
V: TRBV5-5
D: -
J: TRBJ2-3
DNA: TGTGCCAGCGTGAGGGGGGGGACCACAGATACGCAGTATTTT
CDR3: CASVRGGTTDTQYF

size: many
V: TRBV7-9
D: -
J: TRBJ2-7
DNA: TGTGCCAGCAGCGAGCCCCCAGGGGACTACGCCTTCTACGAGCAGTACTTC
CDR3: CASSEPPGDYAFYEQYF